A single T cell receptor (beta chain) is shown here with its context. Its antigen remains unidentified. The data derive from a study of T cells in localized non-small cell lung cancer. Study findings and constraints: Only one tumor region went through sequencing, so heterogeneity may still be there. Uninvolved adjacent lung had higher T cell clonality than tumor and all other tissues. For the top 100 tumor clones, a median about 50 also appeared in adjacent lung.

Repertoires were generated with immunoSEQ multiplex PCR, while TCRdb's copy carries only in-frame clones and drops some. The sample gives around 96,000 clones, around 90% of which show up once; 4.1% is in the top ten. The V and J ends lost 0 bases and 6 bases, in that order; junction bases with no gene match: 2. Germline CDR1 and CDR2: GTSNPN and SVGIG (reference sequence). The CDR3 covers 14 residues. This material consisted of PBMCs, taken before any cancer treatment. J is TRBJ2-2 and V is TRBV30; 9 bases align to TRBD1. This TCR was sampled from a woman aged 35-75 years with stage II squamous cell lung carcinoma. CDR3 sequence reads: CAWSVQGASGELFF. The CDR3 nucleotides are TGTGCCTGGAGTGTACAGGGGGCGTCCGGGGAGCTGTTTTTT.